This T cell receptor (beta chain) was obtained from a study of shared clonotypes between healthy human individuals. Study conclusions and caveats: Some naive CD4 clonotypes, roughly 5%, turned up in common across a few donors.

Genomic DNA of every subset was divided equally among multiple immunoSEQ plates. Assay: immunoSEQ multiplex PCR; the TCRdb copy retains only in-frame clones and omits some. The sample holds some 980,000 clones, around 80% seen once. The CDR3 spans 12 residues. In germline, CDR1 is MDHEN, CDR2 SYDVKM. V shed 10 bases and J 11 bases; nucleotides not matched to a gene: 8. Adults of Caucasian background living in Nashville, Tennessee made up all donors. The investigators split CD4+ cells into a CD45RA+ naive subset and a CD45RA-negative memory subset. In regard to this clone: Its antigen is currently unknown.

Sequenced material: memory CD4+ T cells sorted from blood. Described subset: CD45RA-negative fraction. J is TRBJ1-4 and V is TRBV28, with 9 bases identical to TRBD1. This clonotype originated in a man aged 18 to 35 in good health. CDR3 amino acids: CATGQGREKLFF. In DNA form, the CDR3 reads TGTGCCACGGGACAGGGAAGGGAGAAACTGTTTTTT.